This T cell receptor beta chain stems from a study of shared clonotypes between healthy human individuals. Deep-level running was used for the assay. Sorted-subset replicate PCR reactions contained approximately 190 ng DNA, corresponding to tens of thousands of T cell genomes. Generated by immunoSEQ multiplex PCR, the TCRdb table keeps only in-frame clones and is missing some. This sample has a few million clones, with roughly 92% found just once. Trimming removed 5 bases from V and 6 bases from J; junction bases left unmatched: 11. The germline CDR1 and CDR2 sequences are SGHTA and FQGNSA. The CDR3 consists of 15 residues. Study-wide points: When naive CD4 clonotypes were compared across a few donors, about 4.9% were shared.

This clone was counted once. Its antigen is unidentified. The source of this sequence is a man aged 18 to 30 in good health. The chain uses TRBV7-2 and TRBJ1-1, with 8 bases lining up with TRBD1. Material for sequencing was naive CD4+ T cells sorted from blood. Subset specified: CD45RA+ positively selected. CDR3 nucleotide sequence: TGTGCCAGCAGCCCCCGACAGGGGCAGAGCTCTGAAGCTTTCTTT. This codes for CASSPRQGQSSEAFF.